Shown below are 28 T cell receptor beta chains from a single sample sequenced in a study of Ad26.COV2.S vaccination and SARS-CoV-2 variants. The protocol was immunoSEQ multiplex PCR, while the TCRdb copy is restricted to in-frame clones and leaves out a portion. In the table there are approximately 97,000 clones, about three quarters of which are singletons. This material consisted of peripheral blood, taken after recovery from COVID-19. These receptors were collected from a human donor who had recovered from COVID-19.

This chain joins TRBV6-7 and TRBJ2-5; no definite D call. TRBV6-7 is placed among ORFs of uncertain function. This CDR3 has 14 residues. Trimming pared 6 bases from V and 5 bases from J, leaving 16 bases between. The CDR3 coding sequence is TGTGCCAGCAGCCATAATCGGTTTAGGGAGACCCAGTACTTC. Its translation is CASSHNRFRETQYF.

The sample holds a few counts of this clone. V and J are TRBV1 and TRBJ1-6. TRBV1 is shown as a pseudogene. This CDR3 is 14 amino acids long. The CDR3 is CTSRTQGPNSPLHF. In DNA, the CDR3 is TGCACCAGCAGAACCCAGGGACCTAATTCACCCCTCCACTTT.

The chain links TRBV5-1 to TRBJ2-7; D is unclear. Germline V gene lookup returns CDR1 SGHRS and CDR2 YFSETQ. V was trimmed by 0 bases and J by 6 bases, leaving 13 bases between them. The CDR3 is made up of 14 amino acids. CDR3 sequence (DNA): TGCGCCAGCAGCTTGGACAGTTTGTCCCCCGAGCAGTACTTC. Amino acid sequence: CASSLDSLSPEQYF.

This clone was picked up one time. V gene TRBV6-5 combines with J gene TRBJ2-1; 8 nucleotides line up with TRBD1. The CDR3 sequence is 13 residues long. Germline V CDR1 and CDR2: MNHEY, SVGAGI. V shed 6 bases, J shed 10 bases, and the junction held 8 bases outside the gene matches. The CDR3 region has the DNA TGTGCCAGCAGGAGGACAGGGATCGAGGAGCAGTTCTTC. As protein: CASRRTGIEEQFF.

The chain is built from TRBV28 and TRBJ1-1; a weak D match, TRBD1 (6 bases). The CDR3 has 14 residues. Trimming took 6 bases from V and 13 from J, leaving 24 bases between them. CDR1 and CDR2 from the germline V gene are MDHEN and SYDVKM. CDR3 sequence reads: CASSLRRALRGDFF. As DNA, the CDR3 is TGTGCCAGCAGCTTAAGGCGGGCGTTGAGGGGGGATTTCTTT. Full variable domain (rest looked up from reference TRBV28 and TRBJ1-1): DVKVTQSSRYLVKRTGEKVFLECVQDMDHENMFWYRQDPGLGLRLIYFSYDVKMKEKGDIPEGYSVSREKKERFSLILESASTNQTSMYLCASSLRRALRGDFFGQGTRLTVV.

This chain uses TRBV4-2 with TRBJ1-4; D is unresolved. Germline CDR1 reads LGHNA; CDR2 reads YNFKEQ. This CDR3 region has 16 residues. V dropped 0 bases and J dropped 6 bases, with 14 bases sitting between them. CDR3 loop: CASSQETTRVDEKLFF. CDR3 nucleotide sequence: TGTGCCAGCAGCCAAGAAACCACAAGGGTGGATGAAAAACTGTTTTTT.

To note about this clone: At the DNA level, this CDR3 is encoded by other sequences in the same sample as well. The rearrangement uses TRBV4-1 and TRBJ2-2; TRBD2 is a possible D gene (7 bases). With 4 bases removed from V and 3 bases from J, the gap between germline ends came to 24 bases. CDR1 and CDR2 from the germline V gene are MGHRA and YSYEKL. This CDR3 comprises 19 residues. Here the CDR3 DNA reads TGCGCCAGCAGCCCCCGGGGGCTCTTTGGGGGGGCCGACACCGGGGAGCTGTTTTTT. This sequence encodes CASSPRGLFGGADTGELFF.

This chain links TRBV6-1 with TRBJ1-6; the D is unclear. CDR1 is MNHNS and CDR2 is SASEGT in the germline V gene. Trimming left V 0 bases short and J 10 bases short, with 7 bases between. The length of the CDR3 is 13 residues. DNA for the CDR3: TGTGCCAGCAGTGAAGCTTCTATCTCACCCCTCCACTTT. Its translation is CASSEASISPLHF.

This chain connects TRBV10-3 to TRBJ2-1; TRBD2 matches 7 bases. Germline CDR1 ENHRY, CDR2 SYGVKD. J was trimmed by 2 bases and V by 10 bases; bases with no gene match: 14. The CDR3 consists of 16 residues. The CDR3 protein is CATNKWEGSTYNEQFF. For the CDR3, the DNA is TGTGCCACAAATAAGTGGGAGGGTTCCACCTACAATGAGCAGTTCTTC.

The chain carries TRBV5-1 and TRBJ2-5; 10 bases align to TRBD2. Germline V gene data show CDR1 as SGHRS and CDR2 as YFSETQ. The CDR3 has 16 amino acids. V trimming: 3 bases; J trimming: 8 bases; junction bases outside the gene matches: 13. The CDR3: CASSSGTSEGGGTQYF. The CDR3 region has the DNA TGCGCCAGCAGCTCAGGGACTAGCGAGGGAGGAGGTACCCAGTACTTC.

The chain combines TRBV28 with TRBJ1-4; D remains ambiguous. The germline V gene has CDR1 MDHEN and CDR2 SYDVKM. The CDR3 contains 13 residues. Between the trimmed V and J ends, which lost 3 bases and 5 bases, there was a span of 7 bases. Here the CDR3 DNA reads TGTGCCAGCAGTTTGGACGGGAATGAAAAACTGTTTTTT. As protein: CASSLDGNEKLFF.

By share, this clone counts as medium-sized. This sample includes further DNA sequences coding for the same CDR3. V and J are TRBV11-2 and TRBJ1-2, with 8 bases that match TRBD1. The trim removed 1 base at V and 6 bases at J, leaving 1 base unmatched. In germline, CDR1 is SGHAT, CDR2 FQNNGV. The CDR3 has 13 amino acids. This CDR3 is CASSLGTGHGYTF. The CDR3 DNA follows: TGTGCCAGCAGCTTAGGGACAGGGCATGGCTACACCTTC.

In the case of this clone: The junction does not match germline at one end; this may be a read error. In DNA, the CDR3 is TGTGCCACCAGCAGATCCTTCCCTACGAAAACCGGGGAGCTGTTTTTT. This sequence encodes CATSRSFPTKTGELFF. The rearrangement uses TRBV15 and TRBJ2-2; D not certain. The CDR3 contains 16 residues. Germline CDR1 is LNHNV and CDR2 is YYDKDF (reference sequence). The full variable domain, in which reference TRBV15 and TRBJ2-2 provide the parts outside the CDR3, is DAMVIQNPRYQVTQFGKPVTLSCSQTLNHNVMYWYQQKSSQAPKLLFHYYDKDFNNEADTPDNFQSRRPNTSFCFLDIRSPGLGDTAMYLCATSRSFPTKTGELFFGEGSRLTVL.

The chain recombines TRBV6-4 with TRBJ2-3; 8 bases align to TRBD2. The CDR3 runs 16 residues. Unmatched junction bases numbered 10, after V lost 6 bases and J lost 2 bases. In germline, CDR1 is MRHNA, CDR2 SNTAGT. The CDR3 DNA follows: TGTGCCAGCAGGAGCTCCGGGGGGGGCGTCACAGATACGCAGTATTTT. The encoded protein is CASRSSGGGVTDTQYF.

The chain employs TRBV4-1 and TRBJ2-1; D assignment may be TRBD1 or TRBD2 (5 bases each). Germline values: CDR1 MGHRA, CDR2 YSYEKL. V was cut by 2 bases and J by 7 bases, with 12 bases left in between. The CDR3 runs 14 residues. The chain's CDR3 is CASSQRDAENEQFF. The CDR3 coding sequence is TGCGCCAGCAGCCAACGGGACGCGGAAAATGAGCAGTTCTTC.

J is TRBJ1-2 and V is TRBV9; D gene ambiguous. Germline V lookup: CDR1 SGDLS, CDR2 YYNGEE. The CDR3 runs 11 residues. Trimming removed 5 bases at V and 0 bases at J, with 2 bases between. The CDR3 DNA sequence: TGTGCCAGCAGAGCTAACTATGGCTACACCTTC. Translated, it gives CASRANYGYTF.

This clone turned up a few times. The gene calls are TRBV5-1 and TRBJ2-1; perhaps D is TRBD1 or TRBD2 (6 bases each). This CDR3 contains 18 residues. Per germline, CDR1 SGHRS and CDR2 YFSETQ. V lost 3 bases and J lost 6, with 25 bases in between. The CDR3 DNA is TGCGCCAGCAGCTCCGCCGAGGGGGGCCTCGGACTGGGCAATGAGCAGTTCTTC. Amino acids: CASSSAEGGLGLGNEQFF.

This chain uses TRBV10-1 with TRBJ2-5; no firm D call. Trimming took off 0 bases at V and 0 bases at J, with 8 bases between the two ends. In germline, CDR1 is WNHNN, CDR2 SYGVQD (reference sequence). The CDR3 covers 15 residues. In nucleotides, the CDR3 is TGCGCCAGCAGTGAGTCAAGCGCGAACCAAGAGACCCAGTACTTC. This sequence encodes CASSESSANQETQYF.

The CDR3, as DNA: TGCAGTGCTAGTCCTGGGACTAGCCCCCGCTACGAGCAGTACTTC. Encoded protein: CSASPGTSPRYEQYF. This sequence joins TRBV20-1 and TRBJ2-7; TRBD2 aligns across 9 bases. Trimming cost V 3 bases and J 3 bases; bases outside gene matches: 9. The V gene's germline CDR1 is DFQATT and CDR2 SNEGSKA (reference sequence). The CDR3 consists of 15 residues.

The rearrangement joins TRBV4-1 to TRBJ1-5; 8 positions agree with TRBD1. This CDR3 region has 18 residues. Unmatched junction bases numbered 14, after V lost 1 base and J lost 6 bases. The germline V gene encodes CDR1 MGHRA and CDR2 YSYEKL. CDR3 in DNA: TGCGCCAGCAGCCAAGGAATCTTGACAGGGGCAAGGAGTCAGCCCCAGCATTTT. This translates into CASSQGILTGARSQPQHF.

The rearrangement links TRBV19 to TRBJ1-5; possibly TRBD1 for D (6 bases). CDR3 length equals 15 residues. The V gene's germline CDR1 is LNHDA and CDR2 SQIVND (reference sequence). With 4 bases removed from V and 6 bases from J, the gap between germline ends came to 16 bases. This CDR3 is CASSTNSQGSQPQHF. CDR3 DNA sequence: TGTGCCAGTAGTACGAATTCCCAGGGGAGTCAGCCCCAGCATTTT.

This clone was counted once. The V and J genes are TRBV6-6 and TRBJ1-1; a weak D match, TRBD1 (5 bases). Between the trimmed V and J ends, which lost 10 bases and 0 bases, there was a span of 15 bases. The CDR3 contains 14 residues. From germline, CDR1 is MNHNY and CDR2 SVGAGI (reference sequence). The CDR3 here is CATSVDSLNTEAFF. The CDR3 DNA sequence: TGTGCCACCTCCGTTGACAGCTTGAACACTGAAGCTTTCTTT.

The CDR3: CASSELAGGIGYTF. As DNA, the CDR3 is TGTGCCAGCAGTGAATTGGCAGGGGGCATCGGCTACACCTTC. This chain uses TRBV2 with TRBJ1-2; 8 bases line up with TRBD1. CDR3 size: 14 residues. The germline gives CDR1 SNHLY, CDR2 FYNNEI. The ends lost 2 bases at V and 8 bases at J; junction bases unmatched: 7.

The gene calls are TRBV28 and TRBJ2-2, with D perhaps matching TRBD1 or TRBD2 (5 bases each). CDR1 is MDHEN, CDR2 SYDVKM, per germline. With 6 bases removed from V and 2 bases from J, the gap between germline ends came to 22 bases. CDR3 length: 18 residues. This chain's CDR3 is CASRGTLLRQENTGELFF. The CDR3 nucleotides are TGTGCCAGCAGGGGGACCCTTCTTCGTCAGGAAAACACCGGGGAGCTGTTTTTT.

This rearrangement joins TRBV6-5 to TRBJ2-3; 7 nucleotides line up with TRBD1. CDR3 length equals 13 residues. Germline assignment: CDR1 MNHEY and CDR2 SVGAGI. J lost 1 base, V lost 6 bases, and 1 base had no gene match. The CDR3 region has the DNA TGTGCCAGCAGAGACAGGGGCACAGATACGCAGTATTTT. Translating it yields CASRDRGTDTQYF.

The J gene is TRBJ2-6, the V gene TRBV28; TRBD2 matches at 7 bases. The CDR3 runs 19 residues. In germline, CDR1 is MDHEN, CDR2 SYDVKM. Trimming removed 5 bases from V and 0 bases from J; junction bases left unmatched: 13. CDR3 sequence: CASSGGEQFTASGANVLTF. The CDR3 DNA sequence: TGTGCCAGCAGTGGGGGGGAACAGTTTACTGCCTCTGGGGCCAACGTCCTGACTTTC.

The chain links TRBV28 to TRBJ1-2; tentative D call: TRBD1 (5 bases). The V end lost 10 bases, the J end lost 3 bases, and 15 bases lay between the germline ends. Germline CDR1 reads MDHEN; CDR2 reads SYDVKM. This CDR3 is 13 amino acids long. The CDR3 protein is CATPNDRDYGYTF. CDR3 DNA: TGTGCCACCCCAAATGACAGAGACTATGGCTACACCTTC.

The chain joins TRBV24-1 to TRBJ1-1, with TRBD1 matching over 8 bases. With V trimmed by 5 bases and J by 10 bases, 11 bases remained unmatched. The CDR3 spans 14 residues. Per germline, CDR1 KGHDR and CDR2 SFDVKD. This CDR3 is CATSGGGQVERAFF. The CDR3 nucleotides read TGTGCCACCAGTGGTGGGGGACAGGTTGAGAGAGCTTTCTTT.